The 20 T cell receptor beta chains listed next were all sequenced from one sample in a study of cytomegalovirus exposure and HLA in healthy donors. The protocol was immunoSEQ multiplex PCR, while the TCRdb copy is restricted to in-frame clones and leaves out a portion. The sample yields some 240,000 clones, roughly 91% seen once. The sample was PBMCs. These receptors were taken from a young woman in good health and CMV-seropositive.

The chain joins TRBV5-1 to TRBJ1-2; no definite D call. The CDR3 covers 14 residues. The V gene's germline CDR1 is SGHRS and CDR2 YFSETQ. Trimming shortened V by 0 bases and J by 1 base, and 7 bases separated the two germline ends. The CDR3 loop reads CASSLDRDNYGYTF. The CDR3 bases are TGCGCCAGCAGCTTGGACAGAGATAACTATGGCTACACCTTC. The complete variable domain, with remaining parts taken from reference TRBV5-1 and TRBJ1-2, reads KAGVTQTPRYLIKTRGQQVTLSCSPISGHRSVSWYQQTPGQGLQFLFEYFSETQRNKGNFPGRFSGRQFSNSRSEMNVSTLELGDSALYLCASSLDRDNYGYTFGSGTRLTVV.

V is TRBV10-3 and J is TRBJ1-1, with 9 bases aligning to TRBD1. V lost 7 bases, J lost 1 base, and 7 bases stayed unmatched. The length of the CDR3 is 15 residues. CDR1 ENHRY and CDR2 SYGVKD come from the germline V gene. CDR3 region: CAIKTGGAGNTEAFF. DNA of the CDR3: TGTGCCATCAAAACAGGGGGCGCGGGGAACACTGAAGCTTTCTTT.

This clone was found once. The rearrangement joins TRBV28 to TRBJ2-5, with 9 bases matching TRBD2. J lost 4 bases, V lost 4 bases, and 7 bases had no gene match. This CDR3 has 15 amino acids. Looked up from germline, CDR1 is MDHEN and CDR2 is SYDVKM. The CDR3 sequence: CASSSLAGVRETQYF. The CDR3 DNA follows: TGTGCCAGCAGTTCCTTAGCGGGAGTGCGAGAGACCCAGTACTTC.

The chain couples TRBV5-1 to TRBJ1-3; D is ambiguous. In germline, CDR1 is SGHRS, CDR2 YFSETQ. This CDR3 region has 18 residues. The V and J ends lost 0 bases and 2 bases respectively, with 18 bases between them. The CDR3 protein is CASSLDSSGFVPGNTIYF. The CDR3 DNA reads as TGCGCCAGCAGCTTGGATTCATCAGGTTTCGTGCCTGGAAACACCATATATTTT.

V and J are TRBV6-5 and TRBJ2-3; D might be TRBD1 (5 bases). Germline lookup yields CDR1 MNHEY and CDR2 SVGAGI. The germline V and J ends were trimmed by 6 bases and 3 bases, with 16 bases remaining between them. The CDR3 totals 15 residues. The CDR3 spells CASRLDSLRTDTQYF. The CDR3 DNA sequence: TGTGCCAGCAGGCTTGACAGCTTAAGAACAGATACGCAGTATTTT.

This chain links TRBV6-1 with TRBJ2-1; no clear D gene. Germline CDR1 and CDR2: MNHNS and SASEGT. V was clipped by 11 bases and J by 0 bases, with 14 bases between them. This CDR3 comprises 14 residues. Here the CDR3 DNA reads TGTGCCTCCGTGAGAGCCGTCTCCTACAATGAGCAGTTCTTC. Protein: CASVRAVSYNEQFF.

This clone has more than one count but fewer than ten. The J gene is TRBJ1-2, the V gene TRBV18; D is possibly TRBD1 (6 bases). This CDR3 has 13 amino acids. CDR1 is KGHSH and CDR2 is LQKENI in the germline V gene. Trimming shortened V by 5 bases and J by 5 bases, and 12 bases separated the two germline ends. The DNA of the CDR3 is TGTGCCAGCTCATCAGGGGTTGGGTATGGCTACACCTTC. As protein: CASSSGVGYGYTF.

This clone has only one observation. The V and J genes are TRBV6-5 and TRBJ2-1, with TRBD2 matching over 8 bases. Germline CDR1 and CDR2: MNHEY and SVGAGI. The CDR3 consists of 15 residues. V was pared by 4 bases and J by 3 bases, with 5 bases of the junction left unmatched. CDR3 sequence reads: CASSSGLADYNEQFF. In DNA form, the CDR3 reads TGTGCCAGCAGTTCCGGACTAGCAGACTACAATGAGCAGTTCTTC.

The rearrangement joins TRBV27 to TRBJ2-5; TRBD1 matches 8 bases. The germline gives CDR1 MNHEY, CDR2 SMNVEV (reference sequence). Trimming at V came to 2 bases and at J to 8 bases, leaving 4 bases not matched to a gene. The CDR3 totals 13 residues. The CDR3 nucleotides are TGTGCCAGCAGTTTAGGACAGGGTGTAACCCAGTACTTC. It encodes CASSLGQGVTQYF.

The rearrangement uses TRBV4-2 and TRBJ2-3; D is uncertain. Germline loops: CDR1 LGHNA, CDR2 YNFKEQ. The CDR3 extends over 13 amino acids. V dropped 6 bases and J dropped 3 bases, with 10 bases sitting between them. The CDR3 coding sequence is TGTGCCAGCAGTCCAACCGGGACAGATACGCAGTATTTT. As protein: CASSPTGTDTQYF.

The chain combines TRBV29-1 with TRBJ1-4; D gene ambiguous. Germline CDR1 is SQVTM and CDR2 is ANQGSEA. The V and J ends lost 0 bases and 10 bases respectively, with 12 bases between them. The CDR3 is 13 amino acids. The CDR3 region is CSVEDRERGKLFF. CDR3 nucleotides: TGCAGCGTTGAAGATAGGGAGCGGGGAAAACTGTTTTTT.

The chain joins TRBV28 to TRBJ1-2; weak D call: TRBD1 (6 bases). V lost 6 bases to trimming and J lost 5 bases, with 19 bases between them. Germline CDR1 and CDR2: MDHEN and SYDVKM. The CDR3 runs 15 residues. The CDR3: CASSRLRGADYGYTF. In nucleotides, the CDR3 is TGTGCCAGCAGCCGACTCCGGGGGGCTGATTATGGCTACACCTTC.

This sequence joins TRBV2 and TRBJ2-5; 9 bases match TRBD1. The end of the DNA fits TRBJ2-7 better, so the J call may be wrong. Germline V gene data show CDR1 as SNHLY and CDR2 as FYNNEI. The CDR3 runs 12 residues. The DNA of the CDR3 is TGTGCCAGCGGGGGACAGGGCTACGAGCAGTACTTC. It encodes CASGGQGYEQYF.

The chain recombines TRBV11-1 with TRBJ2-7, with 7 bases aligning to TRBD2. There are 14 residues in the CDR3. CDR1 and CDR2 from the germline V gene are SGHAT and FQDESV (reference sequence). V was pared by 3 bases and J by 1 base, with 3 bases of the junction left unmatched. The CDR3: CASSFREASYEQYF. CDR3 nucleotide sequence: TGTGCCAGCAGCTTTCGGGAGGCGTCCTACGAGCAGTACTTC.

V and J are TRBV29-1 and TRBJ2-1; TRBD2 is a possible D gene (5 bases). The CDR3 spans 10 residues. Trimming cost V 6 bases and J 13 bases, with 13 bases left between them. In germline, CDR1 is SQVTM, CDR2 ANQGSEA. This chain's CDR3 is CSVMRLSQFF. CDR3 coding DNA: TGCAGCGTGATGAGACTATCCCAGTTCTTC.

This clone was seen more than once but under ten times. This chain connects TRBV30 to TRBJ1-2; possible D gene TRBD1, 5 bases. The CDR3 is 13 residues long. In germline, CDR1 is GTSNPN, CDR2 SVGIG (reference sequence). Deletions cut 2 bases from V and 8 bases from J, with 15 bases between. The CDR3 bases are TGTGCCTGGAGTTTCACAGGCGTCGGAGGCTACACCTTC. This gives the protein CAWSFTGVGGYTF.

V usage is TRBV4-1 and J usage is TRBJ1-4; unclear D gene. The ends were cut back, 2 bases at V and 6 bases at J, with 13 bases in the middle. The CDR3 spans 15 residues. From germline, CDR1 is MGHRA and CDR2 YSYEKL. CDR3 protein: CASSQLEQYDEKLFF. CDR3 in DNA: TGCGCCAGCAGCCAATTGGAACAGTACGATGAAAAACTGTTTTTT.

The genes are TRBV25-1 and TRBJ1-4, with TRBD1 identical over 7 bases. This CDR3 is 16 amino acids long. Germline values: CDR1 MGHDK, CDR2 SYGVNS. After removal of 2 bases from V and 6 bases from J, the junction contained 9 bases not matched to a gene. The CDR3 sequence: CASSEMRRGLDEKLFF. DNA for the CDR3: TGTGCCAGCAGTGAAATGAGGAGGGGGCTCGATGAAAAACTGTTTTTT.

The rearrangement uses TRBV6-6 and TRBJ1-1; D remains ambiguous. Trimming removed 6 bases at V and 12 bases at J, with 14 bases between. The CDR3 is 11 amino acids. From germline, CDR1 is MNHNY and CDR2 SVGAGI (reference sequence). The CDR3 reads CASSYTYKPFF. The CDR3 bases are TGTGCCAGCAGCTATACCTATAAGCCTTTCTTT.

This chain connects TRBV28 to TRBJ2-7; 10 bases agree with TRBD1. V lost 4 bases and J lost 2; bases outside the gene matches: 5. Germline lookup yields CDR1 MDHEN and CDR2 SYDVKM. The CDR3 is 15 residues long. In DNA, the CDR3 is TGTGCCAGCAGTTCCCCCGGGACAGGGGCCTACGAGCAGTACTTC. Its translation is CASSSPGTGAYEQYF. Using reference TRBV28 and TRBJ2-7 for the parts outside the CDR3, the full variable domain is DVKVTQSSRYLVKRTGEKVFLECVQDMDHENMFWYRQDPGLGLRLIYFSYDVKMKEKGDIPEGYSVSREKKERFSLILESASTNQTSMYLCASSSPGTGAYEQYFGPGTRLTVT.